This is a list of T cell receptor beta chains from one sample in a study of CXCR3-negative and CXCR3-positive naive CD8 T cells. TCRdb reanalyzed the 5' RACE reads, giving one entry per CDR3 protein sequence and no DNA. In total, the table holds about 120,000 distinct CDR3 sequences. The sample consisted of naive CXCR3+ CD8+ T cells from blood. The receptors derive from a human donor in good health. Some clones in this sample may be carry-over from other donors' samples. The CDR3 runs from the conserved cysteine through the conserved F or W. Fields, in order: J gene, V gene, CDR3 protein.

TRBJ2-3,TRBV28,CASSVRLAAYGTDTQYF
TRBJ2-1,TRBV19,CASSMVVSAYNEQFF
TRBJ2-4,TRBV5-5,CASTGDNENIQYF
TRBJ2-7,TRBV12-3/TRBV12-4,CASSWEEQGVYEQYF
TRBJ2-1,TRBV6-6,CASTGLAVNEQFF
TRBJ2-1,TRBV19,CASSIDLAGIDEQFF
TRBJ2-7,TRBV4-1,CASSQSPGQGAREQYF
TRBJ2-3,TRBV7-2,CASSLDGTSTDTQYF
TRBJ2-5,TRBV15,CATSRRTGGETQYF
TRBJ2-7,TRBV20-1,CSARWVGVAGYEQYF
TRBJ2-1,TRBV5-6,CASSTDRGPYNEQFF
TRBJ1-2,TRBV6-2/TRBV6-3,CASTNVVRYGYTF
TRBJ2-7,TRBV7-8,CASSRTGSSYEQYF
TRBJ2-1,TRBV7-3,CASSHYGAGQYNEQFF
TRBJ2-2,TRBV12-3/TRBV12-4,CASTDRTSAGELFF
TRBJ2-3,TRBV7-9,CASSSWGVTDTQYF
TRBJ2-7,TRBV12-3/TRBV12-4,CASSLGGIQYEQYF
TRBJ2-1,TRBV28,CASSYLAGGSNEQFF
TRBJ2-7,TRBV7-9,CASSLRQYEQYF
TRBJ2-1,TRBV20-1,CSARRDSSSYNEQFF
TRBJ1-6,TRBV19,CASSILGDGSPLHF
TRBJ2-7,TRBV7-6,CASSPLAASYEQYF
TRBJ2-7,TRBV20-1,CSARGSRDVLRPPYEQYF
TRBJ2-7,TRBV6-5,CASSYGIRYEQYF